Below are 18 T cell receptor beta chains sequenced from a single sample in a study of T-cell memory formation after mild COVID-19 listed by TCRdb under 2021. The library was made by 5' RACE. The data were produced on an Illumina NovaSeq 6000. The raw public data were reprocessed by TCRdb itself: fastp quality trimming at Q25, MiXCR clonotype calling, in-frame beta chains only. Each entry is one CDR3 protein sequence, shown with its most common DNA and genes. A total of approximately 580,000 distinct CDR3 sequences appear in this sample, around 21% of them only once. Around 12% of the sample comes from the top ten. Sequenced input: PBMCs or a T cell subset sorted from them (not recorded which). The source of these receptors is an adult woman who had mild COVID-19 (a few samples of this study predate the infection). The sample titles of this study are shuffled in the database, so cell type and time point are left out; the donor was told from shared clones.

The CDR3 loop is CASSLESQGLGEQFF. The CDR3 region has the DNA TGTGCCAGCAGCTTGGAAAGCCAGGGACTCGGTGAGCAGTTCTTC. The chain couples TRBV5-4 to TRBJ2-1, with a possible D match to TRBD2 (6 bases). Germline CDR1 SGHNT, CDR2 YYREEE (reference sequence). Trimming removed 0 bases at V and 9 bases at J, with 16 bases between. The CDR3 length is 15 residues.

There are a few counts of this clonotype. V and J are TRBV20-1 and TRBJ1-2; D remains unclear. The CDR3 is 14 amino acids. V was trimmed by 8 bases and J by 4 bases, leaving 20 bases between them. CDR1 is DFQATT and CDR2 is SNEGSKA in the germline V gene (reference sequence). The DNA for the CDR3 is TGCAGTTCGTATCAGCAGGAGGCAGGCTATGGCTACACCTTC. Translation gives CSSYQQEAGYGYTF.

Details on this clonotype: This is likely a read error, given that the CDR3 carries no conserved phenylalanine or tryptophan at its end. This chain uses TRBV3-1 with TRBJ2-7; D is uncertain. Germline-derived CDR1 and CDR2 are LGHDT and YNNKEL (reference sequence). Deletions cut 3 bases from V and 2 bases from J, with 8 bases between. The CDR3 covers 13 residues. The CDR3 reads CASSQGMAYEQYS. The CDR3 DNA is TGTGCCAGCAGCCAGGGGATGGCCTACGAGCAGTACTCC.

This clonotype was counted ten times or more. The CDR3 DNA sequence: TGTGCCAGCAGCTTCGGCGGGGGGGCCTCAGATACGCAGTATTTT. It codes for CASSFGGGASDTQYF. The chain joins TRBV7-2 to TRBJ2-3, with 9 bases aligning to TRBD2. This CDR3 spans 15 amino acids. With V trimmed by 3 bases and J by 4 bases, 5 bases remained unmatched. Germline CDR1 reads SGHTA; CDR2 reads FQGNSA. The complete variable domain, with remaining parts taken from reference TRBV7-2 and TRBJ2-3, reads GAGVSQSPSNKVTEKGKDVELRCDPISGHTALYWYRQSLGQGLEFLIYFQGNSAPDKSGLPSDRFSAERTGGSVSTLTIQRTQQEDSAVYLCASSFGGGASDTQYFGPGTRLTVL.

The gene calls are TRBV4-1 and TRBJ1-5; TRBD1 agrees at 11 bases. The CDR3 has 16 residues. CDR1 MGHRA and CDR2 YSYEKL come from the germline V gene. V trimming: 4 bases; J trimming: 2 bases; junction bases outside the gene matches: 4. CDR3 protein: CASSLEGQGGNQPQHF. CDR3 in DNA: TGCGCCAGCAGCCTCGAGGGACAGGGGGGCAATCAGCCCCAGCATTTT.

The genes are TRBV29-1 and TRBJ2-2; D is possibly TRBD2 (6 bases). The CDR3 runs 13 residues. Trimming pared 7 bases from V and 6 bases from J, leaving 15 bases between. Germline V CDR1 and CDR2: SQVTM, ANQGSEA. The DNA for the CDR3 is TGCAGCGCCGCTAGCGCCATCGCCGGGGAGCTGTTTTTT. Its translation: CSAASAIAGELFF.

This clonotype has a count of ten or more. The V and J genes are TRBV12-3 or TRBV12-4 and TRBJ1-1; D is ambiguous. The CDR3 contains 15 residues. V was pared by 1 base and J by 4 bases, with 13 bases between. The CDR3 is CASSLEGRSGTEAFF. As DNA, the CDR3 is TGTGCCAGCAGTTTAGAGGGAAGGAGCGGCACTGAAGCTTTCTTT.

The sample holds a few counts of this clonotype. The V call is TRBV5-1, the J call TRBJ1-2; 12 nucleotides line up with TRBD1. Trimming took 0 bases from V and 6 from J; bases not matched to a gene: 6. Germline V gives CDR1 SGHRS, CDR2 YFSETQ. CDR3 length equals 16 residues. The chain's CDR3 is CASSLESGQGADGYTF. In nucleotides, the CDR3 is TGCGCCAGCAGCTTGGAATCGGGACAGGGGGCGGATGGCTACACCTTC.

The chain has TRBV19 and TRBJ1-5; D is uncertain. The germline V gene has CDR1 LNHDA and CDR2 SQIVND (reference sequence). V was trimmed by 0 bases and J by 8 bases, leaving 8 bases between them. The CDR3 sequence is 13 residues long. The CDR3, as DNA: TGTGCCAGTAGTATAGACGACGTTGAGCCCCAGCATTTT. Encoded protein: CASSIDDVEPQHF.

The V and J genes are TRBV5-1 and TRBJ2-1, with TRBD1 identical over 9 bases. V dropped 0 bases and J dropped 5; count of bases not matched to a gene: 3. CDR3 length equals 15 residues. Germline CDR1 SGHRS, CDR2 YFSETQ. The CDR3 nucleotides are TGCGCCAGCAGCTTGGGGGACAGGGAGCACAATGAGCAGTTCTTC. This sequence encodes CASSLGDREHNEQFF.

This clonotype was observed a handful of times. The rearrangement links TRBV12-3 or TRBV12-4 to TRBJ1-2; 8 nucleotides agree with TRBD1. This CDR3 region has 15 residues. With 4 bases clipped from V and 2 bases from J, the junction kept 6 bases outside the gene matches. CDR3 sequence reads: CASSSSDRENYGYTF. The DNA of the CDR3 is TGTGCCAGCAGTTCCTCGGACAGGGAGAACTATGGCTACACCTTC.

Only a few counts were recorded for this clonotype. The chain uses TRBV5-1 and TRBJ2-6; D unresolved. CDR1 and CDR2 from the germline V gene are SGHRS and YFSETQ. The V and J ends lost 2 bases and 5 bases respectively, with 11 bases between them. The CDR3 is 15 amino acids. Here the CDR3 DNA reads TGCGCCAGCAGCTTTGAAGGAAGCTGGGCCAACGTCCTGACTTTC. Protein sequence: CASSFEGSWANVLTF.

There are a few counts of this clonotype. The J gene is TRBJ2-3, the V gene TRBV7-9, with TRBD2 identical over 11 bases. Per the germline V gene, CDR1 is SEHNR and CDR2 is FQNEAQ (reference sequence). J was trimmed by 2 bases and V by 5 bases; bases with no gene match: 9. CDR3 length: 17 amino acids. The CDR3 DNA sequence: TGTGCCAGCAGCGAGGGACTAGCGGAGGGATACACAGATACGCAGTATTTT. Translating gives CASSEGLAEGYTDTQYF.

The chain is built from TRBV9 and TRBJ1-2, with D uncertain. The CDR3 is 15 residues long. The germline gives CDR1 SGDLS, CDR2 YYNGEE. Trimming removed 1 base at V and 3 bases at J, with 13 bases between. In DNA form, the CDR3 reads TGTGCCAGCAGCGTAATGGAGGCCAGTCACTATGGCTACACCTTC. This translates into CASSVMEASHYGYTF.

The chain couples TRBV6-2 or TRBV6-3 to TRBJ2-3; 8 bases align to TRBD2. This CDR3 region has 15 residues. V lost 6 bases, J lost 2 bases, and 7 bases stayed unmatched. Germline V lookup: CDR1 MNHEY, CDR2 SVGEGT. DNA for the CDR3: TGTGCCAGCAGCTCGAAGCGGGGGAACACAGATACGCAGTATTTT. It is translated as CASSSKRGNTDTQYF.

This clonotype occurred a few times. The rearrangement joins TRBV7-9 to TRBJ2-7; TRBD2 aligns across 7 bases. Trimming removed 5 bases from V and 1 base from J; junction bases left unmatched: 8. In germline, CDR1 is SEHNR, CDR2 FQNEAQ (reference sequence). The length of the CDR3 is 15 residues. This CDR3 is CASSKWASGSYEQYF. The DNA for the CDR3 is TGTGCCAGCAGCAAGTGGGCTAGCGGATCCTACGAGCAGTACTTC.

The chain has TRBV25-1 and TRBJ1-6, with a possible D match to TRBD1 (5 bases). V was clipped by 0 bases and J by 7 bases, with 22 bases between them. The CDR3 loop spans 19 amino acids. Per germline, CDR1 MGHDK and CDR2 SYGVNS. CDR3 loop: CASSEYPHSSRDGNSPLHF. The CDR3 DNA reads TGTGCCAGCAGTGAATATCCCCACTCGTCTCGGGACGGGAATTCACCCCTCCACTTT.

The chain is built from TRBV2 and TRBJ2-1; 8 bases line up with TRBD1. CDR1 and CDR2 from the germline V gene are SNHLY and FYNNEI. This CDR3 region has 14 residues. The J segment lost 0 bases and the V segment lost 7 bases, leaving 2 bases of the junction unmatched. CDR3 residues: CASIDRGSYNEQFF. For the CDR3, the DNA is TGTGCCAGCATAGACAGGGGCTCCTACAATGAGCAGTTCTTC.